This T cell receptor (beta chain) derives from a study of blood T cells in healthy people across ages. Whole-study findings and limits: Long-lived donors had more naive CD4+ cells and higher diversity than aged donors. Samples with more naive T cells showed higher observed beta diversity.

The study isolated at least 7 million PBMCs from each sample. A second PCR, run for roughly 7 to 12 cycles, used a sample-barcoded 5' primer plus a J-beta primer mix. TCRdb reprocessed the 5' RACE reads with MiXCR, giving one entry per CDR3 protein. Of about 640,000 distinct CDR3 sequences listed, around 54% are singletons. Remarks on this clonotype: Its antigen remains unidentified.

The source material was blood. The sequence derives from a man aged 55 to 70 in good health.

The CDR3 sequence: CASSLRRGDGDNEKLFF. CDR3 DNA: TGTGCCAGCAGTTTAAGGAGAGGGGACGGAGATAATGAAAAACTGTTTTTT. The chain employs TRBV12-3 or TRBV12-4 and TRBJ1-4, with D possibly being TRBD1 (5 bases). This CDR3 comprises 17 residues. V was pared by 2 bases and J by 4 bases, with 17 bases between.